One and the same sample provided the 29 T cell receptor beta chains below, sequenced in a study of siplizumab effects on memory and regulatory T cells. Here immunoSEQ multiplex PCR was the method, and the copy in TCRdb shows in-frame clones only, minus some. The data contain just over 60,000 clones, roughly 85% of them singletons. Sequencing was done on a sample of memory CD4+ T cells sorted from blood. Receptors originate from a human donor in good health.

V usage is TRBV5-6 and J usage is TRBJ2-7; 7 positions agree with TRBD1. Germline CDR1 reads SGHDT; CDR2 reads YYEEEE. The CDR3 runs to 13 residues. After removal of 4 bases from V and 5 bases from J, the junction contained 6 bases not matched to a gene. The CDR3 here is CASSLKTGDEQYF. For the CDR3, the DNA is TGTGCCAGCAGCCTGAAAACAGGGGACGAGCAGTACTTC. Complete variable domain (other parts from reference TRBV5-6 and TRBJ2-7): DAGVTQSPTHLIKTRGQQVTLRCSPKSGHDTVSWYQQALGQGPQFIFQYYEEEERQRGNFPDRFSGHQFPNYSSELNVNALLLGDSALYLCASSLKTGDEQYFGPGTRLTVT.

There are a few counts of this clone. The gene calls are TRBV5-5 and TRBJ1-1; no definite D call. Germline CDR1 and CDR2: SGHKS and YYEKEE (reference sequence). Trimming stripped 1 base from V and 4 bases from J, with 8 bases between. This CDR3 is built from 13 residues. CDR3 residues: CASSLFGGTEAFF. CDR3 nucleotides: TGTGCCAGCAGCTTGTTCGGTGGCACTGAAGCTTTCTTT.

A single count supports this clone. The gene calls are TRBV6-5 and TRBJ1-2; TRBD1 matches at 9 bases. The trim removed 7 bases at V and 7 bases at J, leaving 7 bases unmatched. This CDR3 is 13 amino acids long. The germline V gene has CDR1 MNHEY and CDR2 SVGAGI. CDR3 sequence reads: CASIQGDRAGYTF. The CDR3 DNA reads as TGTGCCAGCATCCAAGGGGACAGGGCTGGCTACACCTTC.

This chain links TRBV4-1 with TRBJ1-4; a weak D match, TRBD1 (6 bases). Germline values: CDR1 MGHRA, CDR2 YSYEKL. CDR3 length equals 15 residues. The V gene lost 0 bases and the J gene lost 6 bases, with 11 bases spanning the gap. The CDR3 sequence: CASSQDWGADEKLFF. CDR3 coding DNA: TGCGCCAGCAGCCAAGATTGGGGGGCGGATGAAAAACTGTTTTTT.

V is TRBV10-3 and J is TRBJ2-3, with TRBD2 matching 9 bases. Trimming removed 8 bases from V and 1 base from J; junction bases left unmatched: 7. Germline CDR1 ENHRY, CDR2 SYGVKD. The CDR3 length is 15 residues. This CDR3 reads CAIGGIAGGTDTQYF. CDR3 DNA: TGTGCCATCGGGGGAATAGCGGGGGGCACAGATACGCAGTATTTT.

The chain has TRBV5-1 and TRBJ2-5; 9 bases fit TRBD1. V was pared by 0 bases and J by 5 bases, with 8 bases of the junction left unmatched. The V gene's germline CDR1 is SGHRS and CDR2 YFSETQ. The CDR3 has 16 residues. CDR3 residues: CASSLDNGQGMETQYF. The CDR3 DNA sequence: TGCGCCAGCAGCTTGGATAACGGACAGGGGATGGAGACCCAGTACTTC.

This chain links TRBV2 with TRBJ1-1; D is ambiguous. The CDR3 is made up of 11 amino acids. Trimming pared 7 bases from V and 1 base from J, leaving 4 bases between. Germline CDR1 and CDR2: SNHLY and FYNNEI. The CDR3 DNA reads TGTGCCAGCACGGGGAACACTGAAGCTTTCTTT. The encoded protein is CASTGNTEAFF.

This chain connects TRBV4-1 to TRBJ1-3; D is uncertain. Germline-derived CDR1 and CDR2 are MGHRA and YSYEKL. The CDR3 spans 18 residues. V dropped 5 bases and J dropped 4 bases, with 24 bases sitting between them. CDR3 in amino acids: CASSNPTTAAAGGNTIYF. As DNA, the CDR3 is TGCGCCAGCAGCAACCCGACAACAGCAGCTGCTGGGGGAAACACCATATATTTT.

The chain links TRBV6-5 to TRBJ1-2, with a tentative D call TRBD1 (5 bases). Trimming left V 0 bases short and J 4 bases short, with 6 bases between. The length of the CDR3 is 13 residues. Germline CDR1 reads MNHEY; CDR2 reads SVGAGI. CDR3 DNA sequence: TGTGCCAGCAGTTACTCAGGGACCTATGGCTACACCTTC. Translated, it gives CASSYSGTYGYTF.

The chain has TRBV4-2 and TRBJ2-7; 7 nucleotides agree with TRBD1. The germline V gene has CDR1 LGHNA and CDR2 YNFKEQ. The CDR3 consists of 16 residues. Trimming took 0 bases from V and 1 from J; bases not matched to a gene: 6. The CDR3 region is CASSQDLGTASYEQYF. Written as DNA, the CDR3 is TGTGCCAGCAGCCAAGATCTAGGGACAGCTTCCTACGAGCAGTACTTC.

The V call is TRBV11-3, the J call TRBJ2-5, with 8 bases lining up with TRBD1. The J call could be wrong; TRBJ2-7 is a better fit for the DNA end. The CDR3 spans 14 residues. From germline, CDR1 is SGHNT and CDR2 YENEEA. CDR3: CASSTGTGPYEQYF. The CDR3 DNA reads TGTGCCAGCAGCACCGGGACAGGACCCTACGAGCAGTACTTC.

This chain links TRBV5-5 with TRBJ1-3; no reliable D call. Germline loops: CDR1 SGHKS, CDR2 YYEKEE (reference sequence). Trimming left V 3 bases short and J 2 bases short, with 15 bases between. This CDR3 contains 16 residues. The CDR3 spells CASSSGGWRAGNTIYF. The CDR3 DNA is TGTGCCAGCAGCTCAGGTGGCTGGAGGGCTGGAAACACCATATATTTT.

This chain uses TRBV4-3 with TRBJ2-7; D ambiguous. Germline V lookup: CDR1 LGHNA, CDR2 YSLEER. The CDR3 has 14 amino acids. V shed 0 bases and J shed 1 base, with 7 bases lying between them. CDR3 sequence: CASSQDLGSYEQYF. DNA for the CDR3: TGCGCCAGCAGCCAAGATCTTGGTTCCTACGAGCAGTACTTC.

V usage is TRBV7-7 and J usage is TRBJ2-3; D might be TRBD1 or TRBD2, each matching 5 bases. The germline gives CDR1 SSHAT, CDR2 FNYEAQ (reference sequence). The ends were cut back, 1 base at V and 0 bases at J, with 8 bases in the middle. The CDR3 sequence is 15 residues long. CDR3 bases: TGTGCCAGCAGCTTAGGAGGGGATAGCACAGATACGCAGTATTTT. Amino acids: CASSLGGDSTDTQYF. Complete variable domain (other parts from reference TRBV7-7 and TRBJ2-3): GAGVSQSPRYKVTKRGQDVTLRCDPISSHATLYWYQQALGQGPEFLTYFNYEAQPDKSGLPSDRFSAERPEGSISTLTIQRTEQRDSAMYRCASSLGGDSTDTQYFGPGTRLTVL.

The chain combines TRBV7-2 with TRBJ2-1, with D possibly TRBD2 on 6 matching bases. The germline gives CDR1 SGHTA, CDR2 FQGNSA. Trimming stripped 7 bases from V and 10 bases from J, with 20 bases between. The CDR3 length is 14 residues. CDR3 DNA sequence: TGTGCCAGCAACCACAACTCAGCGGGTGGGGAGCAGTTCTTC. Its protein is CASNHNSAGGEQFF.

The V call is TRBV27, the J call TRBJ1-5, with D unclear. Trimming removed 4 bases at V and 6 bases at J, with 10 bases between. Germline CDR1 reads MNHEY; CDR2 reads SMNVEV (reference sequence). The CDR3 totals 13 residues. DNA for the CDR3: TGTGCCAGCAGTTCTCGGACGGCTCAGCCCCAGCATTTT. Its translation is CASSSRTAQPQHF.

The V call is TRBV5-6, the J call TRBJ1-6; 7 bases match TRBD1. The CDR3 consists of 14 residues. CDR1 is SGHDT and CDR2 is YYEEEE in the germline V gene. V lost 6 bases to trimming and J lost 4 bases; unmatched junction nucleotides: 4. CDR3 residues: CASTQDRYNSPLHF. DNA for the CDR3: TGTGCCAGCACCCAGGACAGGTATAATTCACCCCTCCACTTT.

V usage is TRBV7-2 and J usage is TRBJ2-5; TRBD2 agrees at 11 bases. The CDR3 consists of 16 residues. V lost 1 base and J lost 2; bases outside the gene matches: 3. Germline-derived CDR1 and CDR2 are SGHTA and FQGNSA. For the CDR3, the DNA is TGTGCCAGCAGCTTAGGGGCTAGCGGGGGGCAAGAGACCCAGTACTTC. Encoded protein: CASSLGASGGQETQYF. The full variable domain, rest sourced from reference TRBV7-2 and TRBJ2-5, is GAGVSQSPSNKVTEKGKDVELRCDPISGHTALYWYRQSLGQGLEFLIYFQGNSAPDKSGLPSDRFSAERTGGSVSTLTIQRTQQEDSAVYLCASSLGASGGQETQYFGPGTRLLVL.

The chain links TRBV4-1 to TRBJ2-1; a possible D gene is TRBD1 (5 bases). The germline V gene encodes CDR1 MGHRA and CDR2 YSYEKL. The CDR3 runs to 15 residues. Trimming removed 3 bases at V and 3 bases at J, with 12 bases between. The CDR3: CASSQPRDSYNEQFF. CDR3 bases: TGCGCCAGCAGCCAGCCCCGAGACAGCTACAATGAGCAGTTCTTC.

The rearrangement joins TRBV5-1 to TRBJ2-2; TRBD1 matches at 7 bases. CDR1 is SGHRS and CDR2 is YFSETQ in the germline V gene. The CDR3 loop spans 15 amino acids. The V and J ends lost 5 bases and 0 bases, in that order; junction bases with no gene match: 4. The CDR3 reads CASSTGTANTGELFF. CDR3 DNA sequence: TGCGCCAGCAGTACCGGGACAGCGAACACCGGGGAGCTGTTTTTT. The full variable domain, rest sourced from reference TRBV5-1 and TRBJ2-2, is KAGVTQTPRYLIKTRGQQVTLSCSPISGHRSVSWYQQTPGQGLQFLFEYFSETQRNKGNFPGRFSGRQFSNSRSEMNVSTLELGDSALYLCASSTGTANTGELFFGEGSRLTVL.

Here the CDR3 DNA reads TGTGCCAGCAGCTTGGGCGGGTTTCTACCTTTCTTT. This codes for CASSLGGFLPFF. The chain joins TRBV5-6 to TRBJ1-1; no definite D call. Trimming removed 0 bases at V and 12 bases at J, with 12 bases between. The length of the CDR3 is 12 residues. Germline CDR1 and CDR2: SGHDT and YYEEEE.

V and J are TRBV18 and TRBJ1-1, with TRBD1 matching 7 bases. The germline V gene has CDR1 KGHSH and CDR2 LQKENI. The CDR3 length is 14 residues. J gave up 2 bases and V 6 bases, and 6 bases lay outside the gene matches. This CDR3 reads CASSYQGGNTEAFF. The CDR3 DNA reads as TGTGCCAGCTCGTACCAGGGGGGCAACACTGAAGCTTTCTTT.

The J gene is TRBJ1-1, the V gene TRBV18, with 10 bases matching TRBD1. After removal of 1 base from V and 9 bases from J, the junction contained 5 bases not matched to a gene. Germline CDR1 is KGHSH and CDR2 is LQKENI. CDR3 length: 14 amino acids. DNA for the CDR3: TGTGCCAGCTCACCACAGGACAGGGGGGGAAAAGCTTTCTTT. Translating gives CASSPQDRGGKAFF.

This sequence joins TRBV18 and TRBJ2-7; 8 positions match TRBD1. V lost 3 bases to trimming and J lost 7 bases; unmatched junction nucleotides: 5. CDR1 and CDR2 from the germline V gene are KGHSH and LQKENI. This CDR3 has 13 residues. In DNA, the CDR3 is TGTGCCAGCTCACCCCAGGGGGCGGGTGAGCAGTACTTC. Protein sequence: CASSPQGAGEQYF.

The V gene is TRBV10-3, the J gene TRBJ1-3; 8 bases are shared with TRBD1. Germline CDR1 reads ENHRY; CDR2 reads SYGVKD. Trimming cost V 10 bases and J 6 bases; bases outside gene matches: 8. This CDR3 region has 13 residues. The CDR3 region is CASKGQVINTIYF. The CDR3 region has the DNA TGTGCCAGTAAGGGACAGGTCATAAACACCATATATTTT.

This clone was recorded once. The chain links TRBV10-2 to TRBJ2-7; 10 bases fit TRBD1. Trimming cost V 3 bases and J 3 bases; bases outside gene matches: 11. The CDR3 contains 17 residues. Germline lookup yields CDR1 WSHSY and CDR2 SAAADI. CDR3 in DNA: TGCGCCAGCAGTGACCTGGGTGGGGGACAGGGGCACTACGAGCAGTACTTC. Residues: CASSDLGGGQGHYEQYF.

V is TRBV7-9 and J is TRBJ2-7; 13 positions match TRBD2. Germline values: CDR1 SEHNR, CDR2 FQNEAQ (reference sequence). V was clipped by 5 bases and J by 5 bases; unmatched bases: 6. This CDR3 is built from 15 residues. CDR3 nucleotide sequence: TGTGCCAGCAGCCTCGGACTAGCGGGGGAGAACGAGCAGTACTTC. It yields the protein CASSLGLAGENEQYF.

The table lists this clone with a count of one. The rearrangement joins TRBV9 to TRBJ2-7; D call uncertain. The CDR3 contains 14 residues. Per the germline V gene, CDR1 is SGDLS and CDR2 is YYNGEE. V was trimmed by 0 bases and J by 2 bases, leaving 9 bases between them. In DNA, the CDR3 is TGTGCCAGCAGCGTAGAGGGCTCCCCCTACGAGCAGTACTTC. Its translation is CASSVEGSPYEQYF.

The chain combines TRBV28 with TRBJ2-4, with D perhaps matching TRBD1 (6 bases). CDR3 size: 13 residues. Germline V gene sequence: CDR1 MDHEN, CDR2 SYDVKM. The ends were cut back, 1 base at V and 9 bases at J, with 10 bases in the middle. DNA for the CDR3: TGTGCCAGCAGTTTATCGAGCAGGGGCATTCAGTACTTC. Residues: CASSLSSRGIQYF.